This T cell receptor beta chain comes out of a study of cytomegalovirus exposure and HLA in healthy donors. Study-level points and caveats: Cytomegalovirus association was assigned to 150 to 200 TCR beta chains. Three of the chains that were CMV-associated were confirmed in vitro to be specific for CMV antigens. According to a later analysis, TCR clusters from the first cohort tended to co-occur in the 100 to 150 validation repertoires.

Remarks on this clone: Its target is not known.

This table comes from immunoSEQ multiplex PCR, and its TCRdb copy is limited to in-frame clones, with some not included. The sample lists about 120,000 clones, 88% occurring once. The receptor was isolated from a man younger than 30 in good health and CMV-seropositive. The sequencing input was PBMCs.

In nucleotides, the CDR3 is TGTGCCATCAGTGGGACTTCGACCGGGGAGCTGTTTTTT. Amino acids: CAISGTSTGELFF. The V call is TRBV10-3, the J call TRBJ2-2; tentatively, D is TRBD2 (5 bases). V lost 4 bases and J 5 bases, leaving 8 bases between the germline ends. The CDR3 spans 13 residues. Germline CDR1 reads ENHRY; CDR2 reads SYGVKD.